This passage covers 23 T cell receptor beta chains from one sample sequenced in a study of PD-1 blockade in classical Hodgkin lymphoma. Every patient was affected by relapse after autologous stem cell transplantation, while exposure to brentuximab vedotin was not uniform. Generated by immunoSEQ multiplex PCR, the TCRdb table keeps only in-frame clones and is missing some. The table has roughly 38,000 clones, about 86% seen once. This specimen was peripheral blood mononuclear cells (PBMCs), taken before the second cycle of nivolumab. These receptor sequences come from a human donor with classical Hodgkin lymphoma.

The chain employs TRBV27 and TRBJ1-5; 7 positions match TRBD1. Germline CDR1 reads MNHEY; CDR2 reads SMNVEV (reference sequence). This CDR3 comprises 13 residues. The J segment lost 7 bases and the V segment lost 6 bases, leaving 6 bases of the junction unmatched. For the CDR3, the DNA is TGTGCCAGCAGACCAGGGGGAGGACAGCCCCAGCATTTT. Its protein product is CASRPGGGQPQHF.

The rearrangement uses TRBV7-9 and TRBJ1-1; 9 nucleotides agree with TRBD1. CDR1 and CDR2 from the germline V gene are SEHNR and FQNEAQ (reference sequence). CDR3 size: 17 residues. V trimming: 5 bases; J trimming: 5 bases; junction bases outside the gene matches: 15. The CDR3 sequence is CASSNSIKNRGRTEAFF. For the CDR3, the DNA is TGTGCCAGCAGCAACAGCATAAAGAACAGGGGGCGTACTGAAGCTTTCTTT.

This sequence joins TRBV10-3 and TRBJ1-5, with 7 bases that match TRBD1. Per the germline V gene, CDR1 is ENHRY and CDR2 is SYGVKD. The CDR3 is made up of 15 amino acids. The V and J ends lost 3 bases and 4 bases, in that order; junction bases with no gene match: 6. CDR3 residues: CAISEKGAANQPQHF. In DNA form, the CDR3 reads TGTGCCATCAGTGAAAAGGGGGCCGCGAATCAGCCCCAGCATTTT.

V usage is TRBV5-5 and J usage is TRBJ2-5, with D tentatively TRBD1 (6 bases). The CDR3 totals 12 residues. V was cut by 6 bases and J by 5 bases, with 11 bases left in between. Germline CDR1 and CDR2: SGHKS and YYEKEE (reference sequence). CDR3 in DNA: TGTGCCAGCATCGACGACAGGGAGACCCAGTACTTC. Translating gives CASIDDRETQYF.

The chain combines TRBV7-7 with TRBJ2-3; 10 bases fit TRBD1. From germline, CDR1 is SSHAT and CDR2 FNYEAQ (reference sequence). The CDR3 is 15 residues long. DNA for the CDR3: TGTGCTATCGGACAGGGGGTAACTAGCACAGATACGCAGTATTTT. This encodes CAIGQGVTSTDTQYF.

The chain employs TRBV19 and TRBJ2-3, with 9 bases fitting TRBD1. V shed 6 bases and J 3 bases; nucleotides not matched to a gene: 4. Germline assignment: CDR1 LNHDA and CDR2 SQIVND (reference sequence). The CDR3 totals 14 residues. The CDR3 loop reads CASSSGTGTDTQYF. CDR3 nucleotide sequence: TGTGCCAGTAGCTCCGGGACAGGGACAGATACGCAGTATTTT.

This chain joins TRBV19 and TRBJ1-2, with 9 nucleotides matching TRBD1. Germline V CDR1 and CDR2: LNHDA, SQIVND (reference sequence). This CDR3 spans 15 amino acids. V trimming: 4 bases; J trimming: 7 bases; junction bases outside the gene matches: 10. CDR3 loop: CASSTGTGFWAGYTF. Written as DNA, the CDR3 is TGTGCCAGTAGTACCGGGACAGGGTTTTGGGCTGGCTACACCTTC.

The chain joins TRBV7-9 to TRBJ1-5; TRBD1 is a possible D gene (6 bases). Trimming left V 5 bases short and J 2 bases short, with 16 bases between. There are 16 residues in the CDR3. Germline V lookup: CDR1 SEHNR, CDR2 FQNEAQ (reference sequence). CDR3 amino acids: CASSPLWGQGNQPQHF. CDR3 nucleotide sequence: TGTGCCAGCAGCCCCCTTTGGGGGCAGGGCAATCAGCCCCAGCATTTT.

The rearrangement links TRBV4-2 to TRBJ1-4, with 8 nucleotides matching TRBD1. This CDR3 region has 16 residues. Germline trimming cut 0 bases from V and 8 bases from J; bases unmatched to any gene: 8. In germline, CDR1 is LGHNA, CDR2 YNFKEQ. CDR3 loop: CASSQDSNRGGEKLFF. Here the CDR3 DNA reads TGTGCCAGCAGCCAAGATTCCAACAGGGGGGGGGAAAAACTGTTTTTT.

The chain links TRBV27 to TRBJ2-2; 7 nucleotides agree with TRBD2. V lost 7 bases and J lost 1; bases outside the gene matches: 6. The CDR3 length is 15 residues. The germline CDR1 and CDR2 sequences are MNHEY and SMNVEV (reference sequence). The CDR3 DNA reads TGTGCCAGCACAAAAGGCGGGAGGAACACCGGGGAGCTGTTTTTT. Translating it yields CASTKGGRNTGELFF.

This chain connects TRBV7-9 to TRBJ2-3, with 7 bases that match TRBD2. There are 15 residues in the CDR3. Germline V gene data show CDR1 as SEHNR and CDR2 as FQNEAQ (reference sequence). V trimming: 3 bases; J trimming: 2 bases; junction bases outside the gene matches: 5. DNA for the CDR3: TGTGCCAGCAGCTTCGGGGGGAACCCCACAGATACGCAGTATTTT. It is translated as CASSFGGNPTDTQYF. Full variable domain (outside the CDR3, taken from reference TRBV7-9 and TRBJ2-3): DTGVSQNPRHKITKRGQNVTFRCDPISEHNRLYWYRQTLGQGPEFLTYFQNEAQLEKSRLLSDRFSAERPKGSFSTLEIQRTEQGDSAMYLCASSFGGNPTDTQYFGPGTRLTVL.

The chain uses TRBV7-2 and TRBJ2-1; TRBD2 agrees at 10 bases. The V segment lost 2 bases and the J segment 7 bases; nucleotides outside the gene matches: 8. The CDR3 is 16 amino acids. Germline V gives CDR1 SGHTA, CDR2 FQGNSA. CDR3 sequence: CASSLNPSGSGNEQFF. CDR3 coding DNA: TGTGCCAGCAGCTTAAACCCTAGCGGGAGTGGTAATGAGCAGTTCTTC. Together with reference TRBV7-2 and TRBJ2-1, the CDR3 gives the full variable domain: GAGVSQSPSNKVTEKGKDVELRCDPISGHTALYWYRQSLGQGLEFLIYFQGNSAPDKSGLPSDRFSAERTGGSVSTLTIQRTQQEDSAVYLCASSLNPSGSGNEQFFGPGTRLTVL.

In this sample, this clone turned up a few times. V is TRBV27 and J is TRBJ2-7; TRBD1 agrees at 9 bases. The V gene end was trimmed by 0 bases and the J gene end by 5 bases; junction bases not matched to a gene: 5. CDR3 size: 15 residues. Germline V gene sequence: CDR1 MNHEY, CDR2 SMNVEV (reference sequence). DNA of the CDR3: TGTGCCAGCAGTTTATCTACAGGGGGCAGGAACGAGCAGTACTTC. This translates into CASSLSTGGRNEQYF.

The chain recombines TRBV27 with TRBJ2-1; possible D gene TRBD2, 5 bases. Germline V gene sequence: CDR1 MNHEY, CDR2 SMNVEV (reference sequence). Trimming stripped 2 bases from V and 0 bases from J, with 8 bases between. CDR3 length: 15 residues. CDR3 residues: CASSLGRDSYNEQFF. The DNA of the CDR3 is TGTGCCAGCAGTTTAGGACGGGACTCCTACAATGAGCAGTTCTTC.

The V call is TRBV19, the J call TRBJ1-5; tentative D call: TRBD1 (6 bases). CDR1 is LNHDA, CDR2 SQIVND, per germline (reference sequence). V shed 0 bases and J shed 1 base, with 7 bases lying between them. This CDR3 region has 15 residues. The CDR3 nucleotides are TGTGCCAGTAGTATAGAGGGGGCCAGCAATCAGCCCCAGCATTTT. The encoded protein is CASSIEGASNQPQHF.

The chain combines TRBV6-1 with TRBJ1-5; possible D gene TRBD1, 5 bases. CDR3 length equals 13 residues. Per germline, CDR1 MNHNS and CDR2 SASEGT. The V gene lost 5 bases and the J gene lost 2 bases, with 7 bases spanning the gap. In nucleotides, the CDR3 is TGTGCCAGCAGTCAGGGTGGCAATCAGCCCCAGCATTTT. Translated, it gives CASSQGGNQPQHF.

V and J are TRBV9 and TRBJ2-3, with no clear D. This CDR3 is built from 14 residues. CDR1 is SGDLS, CDR2 YYNGEE, per germline. Trimming took 0 bases from V and 0 from J, leaving 5 bases between them. CDR3 sequence reads: CASSVGPSTDTQYF. CDR3 coding DNA: TGTGCCAGCAGCGTAGGCCCTAGCACAGATACGCAGTATTTT.

The V gene is TRBV19, the J gene TRBJ2-5; a weak D match, TRBD1 (6 bases). V gave up 3 bases and J gave up 1 base, with 12 bases separating them. Germline loops: CDR1 LNHDA, CDR2 SQIVND (reference sequence). The CDR3 totals 15 residues. CDR3 in amino acids: CASSIPQGSQETQYF. CDR3 DNA: TGTGCCAGTAGTATCCCACAGGGTTCCCAAGAGACCCAGTACTTC.

This clone showed up just a few times. The rearrangement uses TRBV5-1 and TRBJ2-3; D not resolved. The length of the CDR3 is 11 residues. CDR1 and CDR2 (germline): SGHRS, YFSETQ. Trimming stripped 7 bases from V and 0 bases from J, with 3 bases between. As DNA, the CDR3 is TGCGCCAGCGGTAGCACAGATACGCAGTATTTT. It specifies CASGSTDTQYF.

The chain is built from TRBV27 and TRBJ2-5, with 9 bases matching TRBD1. V trimming: 5 bases; J trimming: 7 bases; junction bases outside the gene matches: 14. Per germline, CDR1 MNHEY and CDR2 SMNVEV (reference sequence). The CDR3 runs to 16 residues. The CDR3 nucleotides are TGTGCCAGCAGTCGGTCGAACGGGACAGGGAGAGGGACCCAGTACTTC. Its translation is CASSRSNGTGRGTQYF.

The genes are TRBV25-1 and TRBJ1-1; maybe TRBD1 (6 bases). This CDR3 is built from 14 residues. Trimming removed 1 base from V and 1 base from J, with 7 bases in between. Germline assignment: CDR1 MGHDK and CDR2 SYGVNS. CDR3 protein: CASSELTGNTEAFF. Written as DNA, the CDR3 is TGTGCCAGCAGTGAATTGACAGGGAACACTGAAGCTTTCTTT.

V is TRBV2 and J is TRBJ1-2; 9 bases fit TRBD1. Germline loops: CDR1 SNHLY, CDR2 FYNNEI. After removal of 8 bases from V and 1 base from J, the junction contained 8 bases not matched to a gene. The CDR3 is 15 residues long. CDR3 sequence reads: CASVQGASRNYGYTF. CDR3 DNA sequence: TGTGCCAGCGTACAGGGGGCCTCTCGTAACTATGGCTACACCTTC.

This clone was picked up a small number of times. The chain has TRBV9 and TRBJ2-7; D remains unclear. CDR1 and CDR2 from the germline V gene are SGDLS and YYNGEE. The CDR3 runs 15 residues. Trimming shortened V by 0 bases and J by 2 bases, and 12 bases separated the two germline ends. CDR3 sequence (DNA): TGTGCCAGCAGCGTAGGTACCGCTAAACCCTACGAGCAGTACTTC. This sequence encodes CASSVGTAKPYEQYF.